The present TCR beta chain was sequenced within a study of neoadjuvant anti-PD-1 for oral cavity cancer. Study at large: Around day 43, patients without progression received a fourth nivolumab dose before surgery.

Germline lookup yields CDR1 MNHNS and CDR2 SASEGT. The J segment lost 4 bases and the V segment lost 10 bases, leaving 6 bases of the junction unmatched. The CDR3 is 13 residues long. Most PBMC samples had 480 ng input DNA in six replicates. Assay used: immunoSEQ multiplex PCR; TCRdb lists only in-frame clones, some missing. The sample includes over 80,000 clones, under 90% of them seen just once. The patients had HPV-negative, locally advanced oral cavity squamous cell carcinoma. The sequence came from a person aged 35-79 years with oral cavity squamous cell carcinoma. Here the sequenced sample was PBMCs, taken before nivolumab (anti-PD-1) treatment. The chain carries TRBV6-1 and TRBJ1-4; TRBD1 matches 7 bases. In nucleotides, the CDR3 is TGTGCCACCGACAGGGCTTATAATGAAAAACTGTTTTTT. Translation: CATDRAYNEKLFF.